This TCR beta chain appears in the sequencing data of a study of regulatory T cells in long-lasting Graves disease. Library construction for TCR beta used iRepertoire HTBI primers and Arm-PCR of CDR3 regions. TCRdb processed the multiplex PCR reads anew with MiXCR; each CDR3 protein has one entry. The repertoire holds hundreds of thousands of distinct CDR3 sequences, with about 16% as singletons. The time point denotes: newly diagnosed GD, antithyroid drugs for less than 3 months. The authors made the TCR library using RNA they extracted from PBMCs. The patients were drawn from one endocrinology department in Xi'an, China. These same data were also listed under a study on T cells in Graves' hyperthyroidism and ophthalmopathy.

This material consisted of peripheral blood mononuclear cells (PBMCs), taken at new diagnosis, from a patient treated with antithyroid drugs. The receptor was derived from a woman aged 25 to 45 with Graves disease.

CDR3 loop: CASSFGQGMRPQHF. CDR3 sequence (DNA): TGTGCCAGCAGTTTCGGACAGGGTATGCGACCCCAGCATTTT. V is TRBV28 and J is TRBJ1-5, with 8 bases that match TRBD1. This CDR3 has 14 amino acids. Trimming removed 3 bases from V and 10 bases from J; junction bases left unmatched: 8. The germline gives CDR1 MDHEN, CDR2 SYDVKM. The whole variable domain, remainder taken from reference TRBV28 and TRBJ1-5, is DVKVTQSSRYLVKRTGEKVFLECVQDMDHENMFWYRQDPGLGLRLIYFSYDVKMKEKGDIPEGYSVSREKKERFSLILESASTNQTSMYLCASSFGQGMRPQHFGDGTRLSIL.